Below are 25 T cell receptor beta chains sequenced from a single sample in a study of cytotoxic CD8 clonotypes in ibrutinib-treated CLL. TCRdb's copy holds only in-frame clones and misses some; the assay was immunoSEQ multiplex PCR. The table lists a few hundred thousand clones, roughly 70% of them singletons. The sample consisted of PBMCs, taken after 24 months of ibrutinib treatment. Receptors were obtained from a human donor with chronic lymphocytic leukemia.

V is TRBV7-9 and J is TRBJ2-7; 7 bases line up with TRBD2. J gave up 6 bases and V 2 bases, and 13 bases lay outside the gene matches. This CDR3 spans 16 amino acids. The germline CDR1 and CDR2 sequences are SEHNR and FQNEAQ (reference sequence). The CDR3 nucleotides are TGTGCCAGCAGCTTATCCGGGACGGGACTATTCCGCGAGCAGTACTTC. This sequence encodes CASSLSGTGLFREQYF.

The chain joins TRBV20-1 to TRBJ1-2, with a weak D call TRBD1 (5 bases). The CDR3 has 11 residues. Trimming pared 4 bases from V and 6 bases from J, leaving 9 bases between. Germline values: CDR1 DFQATT, CDR2 SNEGSKA (reference sequence). Written as DNA, the CDR3 is TGCAGTGCTACATTCAGGGATGGCTACACCTTC. This gives the protein CSATFRDGYTF.

The J gene is TRBJ2-7, the V gene TRBV6-4, with TRBD2 identical over 12 bases. The trim removed 7 bases at V and 0 bases at J, leaving 16 bases unmatched. This CDR3 comprises 19 residues. Germline V gene data show CDR1 as MRHNA and CDR2 as SNTAGT. The CDR3 protein is CASTPVWASGRGDSYEQYF. The CDR3 nucleotides are TGTGCCAGCACTCCCGTTTGGGCTAGCGGGAGGGGGGACTCCTACGAGCAGTACTTC.

The V and J genes are TRBV6-4 and TRBJ1-1, with 7 bases identical to TRBD1. The V segment lost 4 bases and the J segment 4 bases; nucleotides outside the gene matches: 6. Germline V gene lookup returns CDR1 MRHNA and CDR2 SNTAGT. This CDR3 region has 14 residues. The CDR3 DNA follows: TGTGCCAGCAGTGCCGACAGGGTGGGCACTGAAGCTTTCTTT. Amino acids: CASSADRVGTEAFF.

The rearrangement joins TRBV18 to TRBJ2-7; 10 nucleotides align to TRBD1. V was clipped by 0 bases and J by 3 bases; unmatched bases: 2. Germline values: CDR1 KGHSH, CDR2 LQKENI. CDR3 length equals 15 residues. CDR3 protein: CASSPPTGGGYEQYF. CDR3 nucleotide sequence: TGTGCCAGCTCACCACCGACAGGGGGCGGCTACGAGCAGTACTTC.

This clone has a handful of counts. V and J are TRBV6-6 and TRBJ1-2; D is undetermined. The CDR3 covers 13 residues. Germline CDR1 reads MNHNY; CDR2 reads SVGAGI (reference sequence). Trimming cost V 6 bases and J 8 bases, with 16 bases left between them. CDR3 loop: CASSLWRDGGYTF. The CDR3 nucleotides read TGTGCCAGCAGCCTCTGGAGGGATGGGGGCTACACCTTC.

This chain connects TRBV27 to TRBJ2-6, with D perhaps TRBD1 (6 bases). This CDR3 contains 16 residues. Trimming stripped 8 bases from V and 2 bases from J, with 16 bases between. Per germline, CDR1 MNHEY and CDR2 SMNVEV (reference sequence). The CDR3 protein is CASSSRTVAGANVLTF. The CDR3 region has the DNA TGTGCCAGCTCATCGCGGACAGTTGCTGGGGCCAACGTCCTGACTTTC. The full variable domain, rest sourced from reference TRBV27 and TRBJ2-6, is EAQVTQNPRYLITVTGKKLTVTCSQNMNHEYMSWYRQDPGLGLRQIYYSMNVEVTDKGDVPEGYKVSRKEKRNFPLILESPSPNQTSLYFCASSSRTVAGANVLTFGAGSRLTVL.

J is TRBJ2-7 and V is TRBV6-5, with 7 bases fitting TRBD1. This CDR3 spans 15 amino acids. Trimming took 1 base from V and 1 from J; bases not matched to a gene: 4. Germline CDR1 is MNHEY and CDR2 is SVGAGI. The CDR3 is CASSYFPGQSYEQYF. CDR3 sequence (DNA): TGTGCCAGCAGTTACTTCCCGGGACAGTCCTACGAGCAGTACTTC.

This chain uses TRBV7-3 with TRBJ2-3; TRBD2 matches at 13 bases. Germline V gene data show CDR1 as SGHTA and CDR2 as FQGTGA. V lost 9 bases to trimming and J lost 4 bases; unmatched junction nucleotides: 22. The CDR3 totals 20 residues. The CDR3 here is CASAPGTSGKGSRGPDTQYF. DNA for the CDR3: TGTGCCAGTGCCCCCGGGACTAGCGGGAAAGGGTCCCGGGGTCCAGATACGCAGTATTTT.

This chain links TRBV5-4 with TRBJ1-4; D possibly corresponds to TRBD1 (5 bases). CDR1 is SGHNT and CDR2 is YYREEE in the germline V gene (reference sequence). V shed 0 bases and J shed 7 bases, with 10 bases lying between them. The CDR3 extends over 14 amino acids. CDR3 loop: CASSLGGEAEKLFF. In DNA form, the CDR3 reads TGTGCCAGCAGCTTGGGGGGGGAGGCTGAAAAACTGTTTTTT.

This clone was picked up a small number of times. The chain couples TRBV11-1 to TRBJ1-3; unclear D gene. The V gene's germline CDR1 is SGHAT and CDR2 FQDESV (reference sequence). Trimming cost V 6 bases and J 0 bases, with 15 bases left between them. CDR3 size: 16 residues. Here the CDR3 reads CASRLQETRSGNTIYF. CDR3 in DNA: TGTGCCAGCAGGCTGCAGGAGACGCGCTCTGGAAACACCATATATTTT.

The chain joins TRBV5-1 to TRBJ2-3; 14 nucleotides line up with TRBD2. J lost 1 base, V lost 6 bases, and 1 base had no gene match. The CDR3 consists of 15 residues. Germline V gene sequence: CDR1 SGHRS, CDR2 YFSETQ. The DNA of the CDR3 is TGCGCCAGCACGGGACTAGCGGGGGGCACAGATACGCAGTATTTT. Translating it yields CASTGLAGGTDTQYF.

The chain joins TRBV11-2 to TRBJ1-2, with 7 positions matching TRBD1. The CDR3 is made up of 12 amino acids. Trimming removed 2 bases from V and 7 bases from J; junction bases left unmatched: 1. Germline V gives CDR1 SGHAT, CDR2 FQNNGV. CDR3 protein: CASSLQGGGYTF. The CDR3 region has the DNA TGTGCCAGCAGCTTACAGGGGGGTGGCTACACCTTC.

The chain links TRBV7-3 to TRBJ2-7, with 8 bases identical to TRBD1. The germline V gene encodes CDR1 SGHTA and CDR2 FQGTGA. The CDR3 runs to 15 residues. After removal of 3 bases from V and 5 bases from J, the junction contained 9 bases not matched to a gene. The CDR3 region has the DNA TGTGCCAGCAGCTTGCAGGCGACAGGGGCCCACGAGCAGTACTTC. Amino acids: CASSLQATGAHEQYF.

The V and J genes are TRBV10-1 and TRBJ2-7; a possible D gene is TRBD1 (6 bases). Germline CDR1 reads WNHNN; CDR2 reads SYGVQD (reference sequence). The CDR3 is made up of 11 amino acids. V was pared by 5 bases and J by 5 bases, with 7 bases between. The CDR3 bases are TGCGCCAGCAGTAGGGGGAACGAGCAGTACTTC. Its protein is CASSRGNEQYF.

This clone has just a few counts. V gene TRBV11-3 combines with J gene TRBJ2-7; D unresolved. The CDR3 totals 14 residues. Trimming took 1 base from V and 5 from J, leaving 12 bases between them. Looked up from germline, CDR1 is SGHNT and CDR2 is YENEEA. CDR3: CASSLGGSRNEQYF. For the CDR3, the DNA is TGTGCCAGCAGCTTAGGTGGCAGCCGCAACGAGCAGTACTTC.

The CDR3 DNA sequence: TGTGCCAGCAGCGTAGGACGGGGGCTCACAGGGGAGCAGTACTTC. It encodes CASSVGRGLTGEQYF. This chain links TRBV9 with TRBJ2-7; D might be TRBD1 or TRBD2, each matching 6 bases. The germline CDR1 and CDR2 sequences are SGDLS and YYNGEE. The CDR3 is 15 residues long. Trimming took off 0 bases at V and 7 bases at J, with 17 bases between the two ends.

This chain connects TRBV7-2 to TRBJ1-1, with no clear D. Germline-derived CDR1 and CDR2 are SGHTA and FQGNSA. CDR3 size: 14 residues. Trimming left V 6 bases short and J 5 bases short, with 16 bases between. CDR3 DNA sequence: TGTGCCAGCAGTCCGATATTTCGGGCGACTGAAGCTTTCTTT. It specifies CASSPIFRATEAFF.

This clone appeared once. V usage is TRBV5-6 and J usage is TRBJ2-2; D is possibly TRBD1 (6 bases). The CDR3 sequence is 17 residues long. V was trimmed by 4 bases and J by 2 bases, leaving 18 bases between them. CDR1 is SGHDT, CDR2 YYEEEE, per germline. Here the CDR3 reads CASSQGRRPLNTGELFF. The CDR3 DNA is TGTGCCAGCAGCCAGGGGAGAAGGCCGCTTAACACCGGGGAGCTGTTTTTT.

The V gene is TRBV18, the J gene TRBJ2-1, with 11 nucleotides matching TRBD2. Germline V gene lookup returns CDR1 KGHSH and CDR2 LQKENI. This CDR3 is 17 amino acids long. V dropped 3 bases and J dropped 5; count of bases not matched to a gene: 9. The CDR3 DNA sequence: TGTGCCAGCTCACCCCTTGAGGGACTAGCGGTAAACAATGAGCAGTTCTTC. This translates into CASSPLEGLAVNNEQFF.

This clone has only one observation. This chain connects TRBV7-9 to TRBJ2-1; D unresolved. Germline V CDR1 and CDR2: SEHNR, FQNEAQ (reference sequence). The CDR3 contains 12 residues. Trimming took off 5 bases at V and 8 bases at J, with 10 bases between the two ends. The CDR3 DNA follows: TGTGCCAGCAGCCCCCTAGGAGATGAGCAGTTCTTC. Encoded protein: CASSPLGDEQFF.

This clone has just one count. J is TRBJ2-7 and V is TRBV27, with TRBD1 matching over 9 bases. CDR1 MNHEY and CDR2 SMNVEV come from the germline V gene (reference sequence). This CDR3 region has 14 residues. The junction had 7 bases not matched to a gene; V was cut back by 6 bases and J by 4 bases. The CDR3: CASSPDRGLYEQYF. The CDR3, as DNA: TGTGCCAGCAGCCCGGACAGGGGCTTGTACGAGCAGTACTTC.

Only a few counts were recorded for this clone. The chain employs TRBV5-1 and TRBJ2-5, with 9 bases fitting TRBD1. V lost 8 bases, J lost 5 bases, and 10 bases stayed unmatched. The CDR3 is made up of 14 amino acids. The germline gives CDR1 SGHRS, CDR2 YFSETQ. The CDR3 nucleotides are TGCGCCAGTACATGGAACAGGGGGCTGGAGACCCAGTACTTC. Translation: CASTWNRGLETQYF.

This chain joins TRBV27 and TRBJ1-2; D is ambiguous. The V and J ends lost 2 bases and 4 bases respectively, with 8 bases between them. Looked up from germline, CDR1 is MNHEY and CDR2 is SMNVEV (reference sequence). The CDR3 consists of 13 residues. The CDR3 region is CASSLTPVYGYTF. The DNA of the CDR3 is TGTGCCAGCAGTTTAACACCAGTCTATGGCTACACCTTC.

This clone was seen a single time. The CDR3 protein is CASSPGTGDEKLFF. CDR3 nucleotides: TGCGCCAGCAGCCCCGGGACAGGCGATGAAAAACTGTTTTTT. The chain uses TRBV5-1 and TRBJ1-4; 8 nucleotides match TRBD1. This CDR3 contains 14 residues. After removal of 4 bases from V and 6 bases from J, the junction contained 5 bases not matched to a gene. CDR1 SGHRS and CDR2 YFSETQ come from the germline V gene.